These T cell receptor beta chains were read from a single sample in a study of blood T cell repertoires in COVID-19. Only in-frame clones appear in the TCRdb table, and some are missing; sequencing was by immunoSEQ multiplex PCR. The table lists over 60,000 clones, 90% of them singletons. The specimen sequenced was peripheral blood. These receptors all come from a man aged 50 to 60 with COVID-19, enrolled during active disease. CDR3s include the opening cysteine and the closing phenylalanine or tryptophan. A D gene is named only where the DNA matches it firmly. Expanded clones get a size class; other rows say once, few or many, or leave the size out.

>TRBJ2-5|NA|TRBV3-1/TRBV3-2|16|once
TGTGCCAGCAGCCCCGAGGTGGCAGGGGCACGGGAGACCCAGTACTTC
CASSPEVAGARETQYF
>TRBJ2-3|NA|TRBV7-2|16|NA
TGTGCCAGCAGCTTAGGCGCTATCAGACTCACAGATACGCAGTATTTT
CASSLGAIRLTDTQYF
>TRBJ1-2|TRBD1|TRBV5-1|15|NA
TGCGCCAGCAGCTTGGGGGGACAGGGGAAGTATGGCTACACCTTC
CASSLGGQGKYGYTF
>TRBJ2-3|TRBD2|TRBV2|16|few
TGTGCCAGCACCAAACGACTAGCGGAATACACAGATACGCAGTATTTT
CASTKRLAEYTDTQYF
>TRBJ2-5|NA|TRBV30|13|NA
TGTGCGATCGCGCCGGCGAGGCAAGAGACCCAGTACTTC
CAIAPARQETQYF
>TRBJ2-3|NA|TRBV30|14|NA
TGTGCCTGGAGTGTGGGACTGAGCACAGATACGCAGTATTTT
CAWSVGLSTDTQYF
>TRBJ1-5|TRBD1|TRBV5-4|15|NA
TGTGCCAGCAGCTTGGGGGGACAGGTAAATCAGCCCCAGCATTTT
CASSLGGQVNQPQHF
>TRBJ2-7|NA|TRBV4-1|14|NA
TGCGCCAGCAGCCCCTACCCAATGGCCTACGAGCAGTACTTC
CASSPYPMAYEQYF
>TRBJ2-2|NA|TRBV7-9|18|NA
TGTGCCAGCAGCTTAGGAATTTGGGACTCAATTAACACCGGGGAGCTGTTTTTT
CASSLGIWDSINTGELFF
>TRBJ2-5|TRBD2|TRBV7-2|16|NA
TGTGCCAGCAGCCCCCGCCCCAGGGCGGGGGGAGAGACCCAGTACTTC
CASSPRPRAGGETQYF
>TRBJ1-2|NA|TRBV2|13|NA
TGTGCCAGCAGTGACGTGGCGGGGTATGGCTACACCTTC
CASSDVAGYGYTF
>TRBJ2-7|TRBD2|TRBV6-5|15|NA
TGTGCCAGCAGACAAACTAGGACTAGCGGGTACGAGCAGTACTTC
CASRQTRTSGYEQYF
>TRBJ2-5|TRBD2|TRBV2|17|once
TGTGCCAGCACCCCGGGACTAGCGGGAGTGGGGCAAGAGACCCAGTACTTC
CASTPGLAGVGQETQYF
>TRBJ2-1|NA|TRBV19|13|NA
TGTGCCAGTAAATTTAACTCCTACAATGAGCAGTTCTTC
CASKFNSYNEQFF
>TRBJ2-3|NA|TRBV11-2|11|NA
TGTGCCAGCAGCTACCACAGATACGCCTATTTT
CASSYHRYAYF
>TRBJ2-7|NA|TRBV28|17|NA
TGTGCCAGCACCACCGCTGGTGGGCAGTTGAGCTCCTACGAGCAGTACTTC
CASTTAGGQLSSYEQYF
>TRBJ2-3|TRBD2|TRBV11-2|15|once
TGTGCCAGCACCCATCCAGCGGGACTTACAGATACGCAGTATTTT
CASTHPAGLTDTQYF
>TRBJ1-1|TRBD1|TRBV20-1|11|NA
TGCAGTGCTCTCGGACAGGATGAAGCTTTCTTT
CSALGQDEAFF
>TRBJ2-1|NA|TRBV15|14|NA
TGTGCCACCAGCAGATCGGGACTCTACAATGAGCAGTTCTTC
CATSRSGLYNEQFF
>TRBJ2-7|TRBD2|TRBV18|14|NA
TGTGCCAGCTCACCGACTAGCGGGACGGGTGAGCAGTACTTC
CASSPTSGTGEQYF
>TRBJ2-7|NA|TRBV19|14|NA
TGTGCCAGTACCCGCGGGCCTAACTCCTACGAGCAGTACTTC
CASTRGPNSYEQYF
>TRBJ2-7|NA|TRBV6-2/TRBV6-3|13|NA
TGTGCCAGCAGTTATCTCGTTGCCTACGAGCAGTACTTC
CASSYLVAYEQYF
>TRBJ2-7|TRBD2|TRBV7-2|16|few
TGTGCCAGCAGCTTAGCGTCTAGCGGGGGGGTCTACGAGCAGTACTTC
CASSLASSGGVYEQYF
>TRBJ2-1|TRBD2|TRBV5-1|15|NA
TGCGCCAGCAGCCTGTCGACTAGCGCGCACAATGAGCAGTTCTTC
CASSLSTSAHNEQFF
>TRBJ1-2|NA|TRBV4-3|18|NA
TGCGCCAGCAGCCAAGCACTGGCTACGTCAGCGGCCACCTATGGCTACACCTTC
CASSQALATSAATYGYTF
>TRBJ1-1|NA|TRBV5-6|15|NA
TGTGCCAGCAGCGAGGTAGGAGGGTGGAGTACTGAAGCTTTCTTT
CASSEVGGWSTEAFF
>TRBJ2-3|TRBD2|TRBV10-3|15|NA
TGTGCCATCAGCTACACTAGCGGGAGCACAGATACGCAGTATTTT
CAISYTSGSTDTQYF
>TRBJ2-3|NA|TRBV6-5|14|NA
TGTGCCAGCATTCTCGGACTGATCACAGATACGCAGTATTTT
CASILGLITDTQYF
>TRBJ2-5|TRBD2|TRBV20-1|15|NA
TGCAGTGCTAGTGATAGCGGGAGGCAACAAGAGACCCAGTACTTC
CSASDSGRQQETQYF
>TRBJ1-1|NA|TRBV25-1|11|NA
TGTGCCAGCAGTGACCCCTTTGAAGCTTTCTTT
CASSDPFEAFF
>TRBJ2-2|TRBD2|TRBV11-2|15|NA
TGTGCCAGCAGCCTCTGGACTAGCGGGACCGGGGAGCTGTTTTTT
CASSLWTSGTGELFF
>TRBJ2-2|NA|TRBV7-7|14|NA
TGTGCCAGCGGGCTTGGCACTAACACCGGGGAGCTGTTTTTT
CASGLGTNTGELFF
>TRBJ2-7|TRBD2|TRBV11-2|16|NA
TGTGCCAGCAGCCCGGTGGGTAGCGGGAGATCGAGGGAGCAGTACTTC
CASSPVGSGRSREQYF
>TRBJ1-4|NA|TRBV7-9|15|NA
TGTGCCAGCAGCTCGAGACAGGCCCCTAATGAAAAACTGTTTTTT
CASSSRQAPNEKLFF
>TRBJ2-1|NA|TRBV7-2|11|NA
TGTGCCAGCAGCCGTACCGGTGGGCAGTTCTTC
CASSRTGGQFF
>TRBJ2-7|TRBD2|TRBV11-2|15|NA
TGTGCCAGCAGCTCGTTTAGCGGGAGCACCTACGAGCAGTACTTC
CASSSFSGSTYEQYF
>TRBJ2-1|TRBD1|TRBV28|15|NA
TGTGCCAGCAGTTCACCAGGACAGGTCTTAAATGAGCAGTTCTTC
CASSSPGQVLNEQFF
>TRBJ2-5|TRBD2|TRBV19|14|NA
TGTGCCAGTAGTACGGGACTAGCATCAGAGACCCAGTACTTC
CASSTGLASETQYF
>TRBJ2-5|NA|TRBV5-5|16|NA
TGTGCCAGCAGCTTGAGTGGAGGGGTGGGACAAGAGACCCAGTACTTC
CASSLSGGVGQETQYF
>TRBJ1-4|TRBD1|TRBV6-5|14|NA
TGTGCCAGCAGCTTGGGACAGGGGATTGAAAAACTGTTTTTT
CASSLGQGIEKLFF
>TRBJ2-6|NA|TRBV19|14|once
TGTGCCAGTAGTATGACGTTCGGGATCAACGTCCTGACTTTC
CASSMTFGINVLTF
>TRBJ2-7|TRBD1|TRBV11-2|14|NA
TGTGCCAGCAGTCGAACAGGGGTTGCCTACGAGCAGTACTTC
CASSRTGVAYEQYF